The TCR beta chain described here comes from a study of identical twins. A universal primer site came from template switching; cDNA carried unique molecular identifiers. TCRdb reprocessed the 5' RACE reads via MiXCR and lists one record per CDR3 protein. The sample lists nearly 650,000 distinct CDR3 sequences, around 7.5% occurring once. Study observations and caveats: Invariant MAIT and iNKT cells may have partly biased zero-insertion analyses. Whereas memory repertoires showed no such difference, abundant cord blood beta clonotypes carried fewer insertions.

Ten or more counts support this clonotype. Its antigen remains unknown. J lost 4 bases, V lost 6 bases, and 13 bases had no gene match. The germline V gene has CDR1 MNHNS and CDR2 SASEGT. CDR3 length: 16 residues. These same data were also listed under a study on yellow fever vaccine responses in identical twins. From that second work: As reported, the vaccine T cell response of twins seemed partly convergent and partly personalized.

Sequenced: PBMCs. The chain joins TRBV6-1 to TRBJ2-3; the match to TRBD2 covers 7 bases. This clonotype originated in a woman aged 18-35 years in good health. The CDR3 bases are TGTGCCAGCAGCCGCGCCTCGACTAGCAGCGCAGATACGCAGTATTTT. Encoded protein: CASSRASTSSADTQYF.